Shown below are 23 T cell receptor beta chains from a single sample sequenced in a study of cytomegalovirus exposure and HLA in healthy donors. PCR involved 60 Vbeta and 13 Jbeta primers. The table came from immunoSEQ multiplex PCR; TCRdb's copy has only in-frame clones and leaves some out. Among 150,000 to 200,000 clones listed, about four fifths were seen once. Sample: PBMCs. All receptors derive from a man aged 25-40 years in good health and CMV-seropositive.

V and J are TRBV5-1 and TRBJ2-7; a possible D gene is TRBD1 (5 bases). Germline V gene data show CDR1 as SGHRS and CDR2 as YFSETQ. Trimming left V 4 bases short and J 0 bases short, with 11 bases between. This CDR3 contains 14 residues. DNA of the CDR3: TGCGCCAGCAGCCCCAGGGATAGCTCCTACGAGCAGTACTTC. As protein: CASSPRDSSYEQYF.

This sequence joins TRBV7-6 and TRBJ1-1; TRBD1 matches 9 bases. V was pared by 1 base and J by 4 bases, with 4 bases of the junction left unmatched. Germline lookup yields CDR1 SGHVS and CDR2 FNYEAQ. The CDR3 runs 15 residues. The CDR3 bases are TGTGCCAGCAGCTTAGGGGGACAGGGAGGCACTGAAGCTTTCTTT. This codes for CASSLGGQGGTEAFF.

J is TRBJ2-3 and V is TRBV9, with TRBD2 matching 12 bases. The CDR3 consists of 15 residues. With V trimmed by 7 bases and J by 2 bases, 5 bases remained unmatched. CDR1 is SGDLS, CDR2 YYNGEE, per germline. CDR3 nucleotide sequence: TGTGCCAGCCAGACTAGCGGGGGCCCCACAGATACGCAGTATTTT. It specifies CASQTSGGPTDTQYF.

The rearrangement uses TRBV30 and TRBJ2-3; the match to TRBD2 covers 10 bases. The ends lost 0 bases at V and 2 bases at J; junction bases unmatched: 5. This CDR3 has 16 amino acids. Per germline, CDR1 GTSNPN and CDR2 SVGIG (reference sequence). CDR3 in amino acids: CAWSVMTSGHTDTQYF. The CDR3 DNA reads as TGTGCCTGGAGTGTCATGACTAGCGGGCACACAGATACGCAGTATTTT.

This chain links TRBV2 with TRBJ2-7; 8 bases map to TRBD1. This CDR3 comprises 14 residues. Germline V lookup: CDR1 SNHLY, CDR2 FYNNEI. V shed 6 bases, J shed 0 bases, and the junction held 4 bases outside the gene matches. CDR3 amino acids: CASRMGQVSYEQYF. DNA of the CDR3: TGTGCCAGCAGAATGGGACAGGTCTCCTACGAGCAGTACTTC.

The chain employs TRBV28 and TRBJ2-3; D might be TRBD1 (5 bases). CDR1 and CDR2 (germline): MDHEN, SYDVKM. Trimming took off 6 bases at V and 3 bases at J, with 7 bases between the two ends. CDR3 size: 12 residues. The CDR3 loop is CASRGATDTQYF. The CDR3 coding sequence is TGTGCCAGCAGAGGGGCAACAGATACGCAGTATTTT.

CDR3 region: CASSQDLSSDEQFF. The DNA for the CDR3 is TGTGCCAGCAGCCAAGATCTTAGTAGCGATGAGCAGTTCTTC. The rearrangement uses TRBV4-2 and TRBJ2-1, with D possibly TRBD2 on 5 matching bases. Germline values: CDR1 LGHNA, CDR2 YNFKEQ. V was trimmed by 0 bases and J by 8 bases, leaving 11 bases between them. This CDR3 spans 14 amino acids.

The chain employs TRBV27 and TRBJ2-7; D might be TRBD1 (5 bases). V was cut by 2 bases and J by 1 base, with 9 bases left in between. The length of the CDR3 is 14 residues. Germline loops: CDR1 MNHEY, CDR2 SMNVEV (reference sequence). CDR3 coding DNA: TGTGCCAGCAGTTTAACGACAGAATCCTACGAGCAGTACTTC. Its protein is CASSLTTESYEQYF.

This chain joins TRBV11-2 and TRBJ2-2; D gene unclear. CDR1 and CDR2 (germline): SGHAT, FQNNGV. Trimming pared 1 base from V and 0 bases from J, leaving 6 bases between. The CDR3 length is 15 residues. CDR3 in DNA: TGTGCCAGCAGCTTAGTCCGAGCGAACACCGGGGAGCTGTTTTTT. Translation gives CASSLVRANTGELFF.

The V gene is TRBV29-1, the J gene TRBJ2-1; 9 positions match TRBD2. The CDR3 loop spans 13 amino acids. The trim removed 4 bases at V and 4 bases at J, leaving 2 bases unmatched. Germline-derived CDR1 and CDR2 are SQVTM and ANQGSEA. The CDR3 here is CSVATSGYNEQFF. The CDR3 DNA is TGCAGCGTTGCGACTAGCGGATACAATGAGCAGTTCTTC.

The chain combines TRBV5-1 with TRBJ2-1, with 9 positions matching TRBD1. CDR3 length: 15 residues. Trimming removed 5 bases from V and 3 bases from J; junction bases left unmatched: 6. Germline values: CDR1 SGHRS, CDR2 YFSETQ. As DNA, the CDR3 is TGCGCCAGCAGGCAGACGACAGGGGGCTACAATGAGCAGTTCTTC. Translation: CASRQTTGGYNEQFF.

This clone was found a few times. The chain carries TRBV6-6 and TRBJ2-2, with a tentative D call TRBD1 (6 bases). Per the germline V gene, CDR1 is MNHNY and CDR2 is SVGAGI (reference sequence). The CDR3 sequence is 16 residues long. The V end was cut by 4 bases, the J end by 1 base, with 13 bases between. Here the CDR3 DNA reads TGTGCCAGCAGTTCTTGGGGCAGGGGGAACACCGGGGAGCTGTTTTTT. The encoded protein is CASSSWGRGNTGELFF.

This clone was counted once. This chain links TRBV5-1 with TRBJ1-2; 7 bases agree with TRBD1. V was clipped by 2 bases and J by 6 bases; unmatched bases: 7. The CDR3 consists of 14 residues. Germline V gives CDR1 SGHRS, CDR2 YFSETQ. Here the CDR3 DNA reads TGCGCCAGCAGCTTCGGACAGGTCAGGGATGGCTACACCTTC. Its translation is CASSFGQVRDGYTF.

This rearrangement joins TRBV27 to TRBJ1-2; D gene uncertain. In germline, CDR1 is MNHEY, CDR2 SMNVEV (reference sequence). The V end was cut by 5 bases, the J end by 5 bases, with 15 bases between. This CDR3 comprises 14 residues. This chain's CDR3 is CASSPRGGRYGYTF. For the CDR3, the DNA is TGTGCCAGCAGTCCCCGAGGTGGTCGGTATGGCTACACCTTC.

In its sample, this clone was seen a few times. The rearrangement uses TRBV11-2 and TRBJ2-7; D may be TRBD1 (6 bases). The V and J ends lost 2 bases and 6 bases respectively, with 14 bases between them. CDR3 length equals 14 residues. CDR1 is SGHAT, CDR2 FQNNGV, per germline. The CDR3 region is CASSLLGQKGEQYF. The CDR3 coding sequence is TGTGCCAGCAGCTTATTAGGACAGAAAGGCGAGCAGTACTTC.

V gene TRBV5-1 combines with J gene TRBJ1-2; TRBD1 agrees at 7 bases. The CDR3 spans 15 residues. V shed 0 bases and J 8 bases; nucleotides not matched to a gene: 10. Germline values: CDR1 SGHRS, CDR2 YFSETQ. CDR3 in DNA: TGCGCCAGCAGCTTGGGTGACAGGGAGGCGGGAGGCTACACCTTC. The encoded protein is CASSLGDREAGGYTF.

This chain links TRBV30 with TRBJ1-5, with TRBD1 matching 8 bases. Germline trimming cut 5 bases from V and 1 base from J; bases unmatched to any gene: 1. CDR1 is GTSNPN, CDR2 SVGIG, per germline (reference sequence). The CDR3 totals 13 residues. The CDR3 region is CAWDRGSNQPQHF. The CDR3 coding sequence is TGTGCCTGGGACAGGGGAAGCAATCAGCCCCAGCATTTT.

V usage is TRBV5-1 and J usage is TRBJ2-1; 8 bases fit TRBD1. V was pared by 0 bases and J by 9 bases, with 5 bases of the junction left unmatched. The germline V gene encodes CDR1 SGHRS and CDR2 YFSETQ. The CDR3 is 14 amino acids. DNA for the CDR3: TGCGCCAGCAGCTTGGGACAGGGGATTGGTGAGCAGTTCTTC. Translation gives CASSLGQGIGEQFF.

V gene TRBV6-1 combines with J gene TRBJ2-7; TRBD2 might be the D (5 bases). V was shortened by 7 bases and J by 0 bases, with 13 bases between the two germline ends. CDR1 is MNHNS and CDR2 is SASEGT in the germline V gene. The CDR3 length is 14 residues. The DNA for the CDR3 is TGTGCCAGCACCTACCGTGGGAGCTCCTACGAGCAGTACTTC. This encodes CASTYRGSSYEQYF.

The chain combines TRBV29-1 with TRBJ2-2; TRBD1 matches 9 bases. The junction had 12 bases not matched to a gene; V was cut back by 7 bases and J by 3 bases. The CDR3 length is 16 residues. Per germline, CDR1 SQVTM and CDR2 ANQGSEA. CDR3: CSARRNDRGYTGELFF. CDR3 DNA sequence: TGCAGCGCTAGGAGAAACGACAGGGGGTACACCGGGGAGCTGTTTTTT.

V usage is TRBV6-5 and J usage is TRBJ2-7, with a possible D match to TRBD2 (5 bases). V dropped 7 bases and J dropped 7 bases, with 11 bases sitting between them. CDR1 and CDR2 (germline): MNHEY, SVGAGI. The CDR3 is 11 amino acids. In nucleotides, the CDR3 is TGTGCCAGCATCCAGACGGGAGAGCAGTACTTC. Its translation: CASIQTGEQYF.

J is TRBJ1-4 and V is TRBV13; D is unresolved. Germline V gene data show CDR1 as PRHDT and CDR2 as FYEKMQ (reference sequence). Trimming shortened V by 4 bases and J by 4 bases, and 4 bases separated the two germline ends. This CDR3 is built from 12 residues. Written as DNA, the CDR3 is TGTGCCAGCAGCTCCTATAATGAAAAACTGTTTTTT. Translated, it gives CASSSYNEKLFF.

This chain connects TRBV7-7 to TRBJ1-1; D remains ambiguous. Germline V gene data show CDR1 as SSHAT and CDR2 as FNYEAQ (reference sequence). V was shortened by 1 base and J by 1 base, with 4 bases between the two germline ends. CDR3 length: 13 residues. CDR3 residues: CASSLDRNTEAFF. CDR3 coding DNA: TGTGCCAGCAGCTTAGACAGGAACACTGAAGCTTTCTTT.